The clone carrying this TCR beta chain has ten or more counts. Its antigen is currently unknown. Unique molecular identifiers tagged every individual TCR cDNA molecule. Via MiXCR, TCRdb re-called the 5' RACE reads, giving one row per CDR3 protein. This table holds around 100,000 distinct CDR3 sequences, 4.4% found once. Trimming took 7 bases from V and 3 from J, leaving 7 bases between them. The V gene's germline CDR1 is SNHLY and CDR2 FYNNEI. This CDR3 is 11 amino acids long. Stated time point: sample taken at primary tumor resection. These data originate in a study of spatial heterogeneity in lung cancer. Points from the study as a whole: The number of expanded tumor alpha and beta chains correlated with mutation number.

The clonotype comes from a male donor with early-stage non-small cell lung cancer. The sequencing used lung tumor tissue, collected at surgery. V and J are TRBV2 and TRBJ2-7; no clear D. CDR3 residues: CASKRNYEQYF. Here the CDR3 DNA reads TGTGCCAGCAAAAGGAACTACGAGCAGTACTTC.